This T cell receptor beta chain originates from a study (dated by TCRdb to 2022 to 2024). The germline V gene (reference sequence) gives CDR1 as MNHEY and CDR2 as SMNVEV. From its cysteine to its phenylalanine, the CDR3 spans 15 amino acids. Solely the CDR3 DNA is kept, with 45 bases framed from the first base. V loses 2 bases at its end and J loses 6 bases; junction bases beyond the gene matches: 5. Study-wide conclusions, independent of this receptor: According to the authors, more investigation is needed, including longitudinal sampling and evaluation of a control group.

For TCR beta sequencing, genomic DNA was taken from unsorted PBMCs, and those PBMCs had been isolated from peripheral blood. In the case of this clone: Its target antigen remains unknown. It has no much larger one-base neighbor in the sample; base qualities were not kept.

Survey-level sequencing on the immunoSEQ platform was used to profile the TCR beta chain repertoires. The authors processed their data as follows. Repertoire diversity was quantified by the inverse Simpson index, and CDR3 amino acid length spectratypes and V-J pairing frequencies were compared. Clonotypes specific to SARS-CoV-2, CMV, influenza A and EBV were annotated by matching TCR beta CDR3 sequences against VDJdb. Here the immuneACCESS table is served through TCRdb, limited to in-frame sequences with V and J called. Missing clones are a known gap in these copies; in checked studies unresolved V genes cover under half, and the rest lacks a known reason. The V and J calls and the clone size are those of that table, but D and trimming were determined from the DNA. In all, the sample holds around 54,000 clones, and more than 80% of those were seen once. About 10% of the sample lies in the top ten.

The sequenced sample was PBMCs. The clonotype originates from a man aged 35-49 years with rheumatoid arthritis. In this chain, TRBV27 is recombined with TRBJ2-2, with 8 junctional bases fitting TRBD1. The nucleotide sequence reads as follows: TGTGCCAGCAGTTTAGGTACAGGGGGGTCCGGGGAGCTGTTTTTT. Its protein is CASSLGTGGSGELFF.